This TCR beta chain was recorded in a study of blood T cell repertoires in COVID-19 (dated by TCRdb to the early 2020s). A note on the overall study: Collaborator samples came from the United States, Italy and Spain and covered acute and convalescent phases of COVID-19. The prospective study material was composed of cDNA or gDNA derived from T cells, B-cell-depleted T cells, or PBMCs. Subjects who had been exposed to COVID-19, were actively infected with it, or had recovered from it provided the deeply sampled blood TCRbeta repertoires that made up the dataset. The repertoires were released in a freely available public database intended as a resource for research on the immune response to SARS-CoV-2. Samples were obtained from the ongoing ImmuneRACE study (first 160 participants) and from 1,000 to 1,500 subjects provided by 6 global collaborators. The sample metadata nearly always contained a de-identified subject ID, COVID-19 status, age in years and sex. Where HLA class I and class II types were available, the types were taken from metadata supplied by the sample provider, not from assay-based typing.

Overall study results and their limits: The amount of clinical and demographic metadata varied by source and participant and was provided uncurated.

TCRbeta CDR3 regions were amplified from genomic DNA using the immunoSEQ Assay, a bias-controlled multiplex PCR. From the authors' description of their analysis: The number of nucleated cells in each sample was estimated from the amplification of reference gene primers within the assay. To quantify the absolute abundance of each unique TCRbeta CDR3 rearrangement, sequence reads were collapsed and filtered. Productive Simpson clonality was computed per sample as the square root of Simpson's diversity index over productive rearrangements. Not all clones reach the TCRdb copy of this immuneACCESS table, which keeps in-frame sequences only. Checked studies attribute under half of the gap to unresolved V genes and leave the rest unexplained. That table furnishes V, J and clone size, whereas the DNA furnished D and trimming. The table for this sample lists 200,000 to 250,000 clones; roughly 90% of them were counted only once. The ten largest make up over 12% of the sample.

The CDR3 goes from the cysteine to the phenylalanine over 12 residues. Here the CDR3 DNA is all that survives: 36 bases in frame from base 1. V is trimmed back by 4 bases and J by 7 bases, and the junction contains 3 bases that no gene match accounts for. CDR1 and CDR2 are read off the germline V gene (reference sequence) as LGHDT and YNNKEL. Note on this clone: The specificity of this receptor is unknown. There are no base qualities to consult, and no much larger clone falls within one base.

In the prospective study, participants were roughly 18 to 90 years old, resided in approximately 25 geographic areas of the United States, and were enrolled through a virtual design. In the prospective study, cohorts were assigned on the basis of participant-reported clinical history obtained from a screening survey and a study questionnaire. Exposed participants had been in contact, within 2 weeks of entering the study, with a person who had a PCR-confirmed or clinician-diagnosed case of COVID-19. In the prospective study, whole blood, serum and a nasopharyngeal or oropharyngeal swab were collected from each participant by mobile phlebotomists. Prospective study participants could optionally give additional blood draws and questionnaires over a roughly 2-month period. Blood samples from the prospective study were shipped frozen or at room temperature prior to DNA extraction.

This sequence uses TRBV3-1 (or the pseudogene TRBV3-2) and TRBJ2-5, and 7 junction bases match TRBD2. Sequencing was performed on PBMCs or T cells enriched from blood (not recorded which). The sequence derives from a man between 25 and 39 years old who had been exposed to COVID-19. The CDR3 region has the sequence CASSPQRGTQYF. In nucleotides, the sequence is TGTGCCAGCAGCCCCCAGCGGGGGACCCAGTACTTC.